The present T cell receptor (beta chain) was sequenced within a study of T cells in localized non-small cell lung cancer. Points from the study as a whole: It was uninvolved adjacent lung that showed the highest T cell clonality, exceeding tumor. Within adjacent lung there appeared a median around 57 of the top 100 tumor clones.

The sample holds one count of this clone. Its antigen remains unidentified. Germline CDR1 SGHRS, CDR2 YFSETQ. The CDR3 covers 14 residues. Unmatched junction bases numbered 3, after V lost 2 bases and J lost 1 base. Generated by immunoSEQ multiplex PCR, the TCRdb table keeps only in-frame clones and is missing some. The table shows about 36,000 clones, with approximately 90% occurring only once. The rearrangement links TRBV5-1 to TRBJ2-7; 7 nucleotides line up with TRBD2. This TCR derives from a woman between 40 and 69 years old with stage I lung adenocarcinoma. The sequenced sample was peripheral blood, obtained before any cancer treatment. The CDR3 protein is CASSFVGGSYEQYF. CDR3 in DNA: TGCGCCAGCAGCTTTGTGGGGGGGTCCTACGAGCAGTACTTC.